The sequence of this T cell receptor beta chain was determined in a study of blood T cell repertoires in COVID-19. Study overall: Some COVID-19 samples were acute and others convalescent; all came from the United States, Italy and Spain. PBMCs, B-cell-depleted T cells, or T cells provided the cDNA or gDNA that made up the material.

Original analysis: Amplification of reference gene primers provided the estimated nucleated cell counts. Only in-frame clones appear in the TCRdb table, and some are missing; sequencing was by immunoSEQ multiplex PCR. V and J calls and clone size follow that table, whereas D and trimming were derived from the DNA. The sample lists roughly 260,000 clones; roughly 86% were seen once. Cohort assignment relied on participant-reported clinical history. The length of the CDR3 is 15 residues. Germline V gene lookup returns CDR1 MNHEY and CDR2 SVGEGT. V dropped 0 bases and J dropped 7 bases, with 15 bases sitting between them.

The chain uses TRBV6-2 or TRBV6-3 and TRBJ1-2; D may be TRBD1 (5 bases). The TCR comes from a woman aged 25 to 39 with acute COVID-19. The sample taken for sequencing was PBMCs or T cells enriched from blood (not recorded which). The CDR3 loop is CASSYSGGGSIGYTF. Here the CDR3 DNA reads TGTGCCAGCAGTTACTCGGGGGGAGGATCGATTGGCTACACCTTC.